What follows are 8 T cell receptor beta chains derived from one specimen sequenced in a study of blood T cell repertoires in COVID-19. The method was immunoSEQ multiplex PCR; TCRdb's version includes in-frame clones alone and lacks a portion of them. This sample has 110,000 or so clones, with 81% found just once. The sample consisted of peripheral blood. These receptors came from a man over 45 with acute or convalescent COVID-19.

The CDR3 reads CAISDTVPRDVGGSMAQHF. In DNA form, the CDR3 reads TGTGCCATCAGCGATACTGTCCCGCGGGACGTGGGAGGTTCGATGGCCCAGCATTTT. V gene TRBV10-3 combines with J gene TRBJ1-5, with a weak D call TRBD1 (5 bases). There are 19 residues in the CDR3. Deletions cut 6 bases from V and 11 bases from J, with 35 bases between. Per germline, CDR1 ENHRY and CDR2 SYGVKD.

This clone has just a few counts. The germline gene is not matched at one end of the junction; a read error may be the cause. The V and J genes are TRBV20-1 and TRBJ1-1; D remains ambiguous. The CDR3 sequence is 11 residues long. Germline V CDR1 and CDR2: DFQATT, SNEGSKA (reference sequence). CDR3 nucleotides: TGCAGTGCTAGAGATCCCCCTGAGGCTTTCTTT. It codes for CSARDPPEAFF.

The chain's CDR3 is CAWSRGSGGGYTF. The CDR3 bases are TGTGCCTGGAGTCGGGGTTCGGGTGGCGGCTACACCTTC. The chain uses TRBV30 and TRBJ1-2; D ambiguous. V shed 2 bases and J shed 8 bases, with 15 bases lying between them. The germline V gene has CDR1 GTSNPN and CDR2 SVGIG (reference sequence). The CDR3 consists of 13 residues. Based on the CDR3 plus reference TRBV30 and TRBJ1-2, the full variable domain is SQTIHQWPATLVQPVGSPLSLECTVEGTSNPNLYWYRQAAGRGLQLLFYSVGIGQISSEVPQNLSASRPQDRQFILSSKKLLLSDSGFYLCAWSRGSGGGYTFGSGTRLTVV.

The chain has TRBV27 and TRBJ2-2; D is possibly TRBD1 (5 bases). There are 14 residues in the CDR3. V was pared by 7 bases and J by 6 bases, with 15 bases between. The germline V gene encodes CDR1 MNHEY and CDR2 SMNVEV (reference sequence). CDR3 in amino acids: CASTSVRGPGELFF. CDR3 in DNA: TGTGCCAGCACCTCCGTAAGGGGTCCCGGGGAGCTGTTTTTT.

The chain employs TRBV10-3 and TRBJ2-1, with TRBD1 identical over 7 bases. The ends lost 2 bases at V and 2 bases at J; junction bases unmatched: 3. Germline V gene lookup returns CDR1 ENHRY and CDR2 SYGVKD. The CDR3 sequence is 15 residues long. The CDR3 DNA is TGTGCCATCAGTGAGAGACAGGGTGCCTACAATGAGCAGTTCTTC. It specifies CAISERQGAYNEQFF.

The CDR3 reads CASSSGQRFSPLHF. In nucleotides, the CDR3 is TGTGCCAGCAGCTCGGGACAGCGTTTTTCACCCCTCCACTTT. V and J are TRBV7-9 and TRBJ1-6; 7 positions agree with TRBD1. This CDR3 region has 14 residues. CDR1 and CDR2 (germline): SEHNR, FQNEAQ (reference sequence). Trimming removed 4 bases from V and 9 bases from J; junction bases left unmatched: 6. Full variable domain (missing parts from reference TRBV7-9 and TRBJ1-6): DTGVSQNPRHKITKRGQNVTFRCDPISEHNRLYWYRQTLGQGPEFLTYFQNEAQLEKSRLLSDRFSAERPKGSFSTLEIQRTEQGDSAMYLCASSSGQRFSPLHFGNGTRLTVT.

The genes are TRBV7-9 and TRBJ2-7; 7 positions match TRBD1. J lost 4 bases, V lost 5 bases, and 8 bases had no gene match. The germline V gene has CDR1 SEHNR and CDR2 FQNEAQ (reference sequence). CDR3 length: 14 residues. CDR3 in amino acids: CASSKGTEPYEQYF. CDR3 coding DNA: TGTGCCAGCAGCAAAGGGACAGAACCTTACGAGCAGTACTTC.

V is TRBV6-5 and J is TRBJ1-1; TRBD1 is a possible D gene (6 bases). V was shortened by 5 bases and J by 1 base, with 11 bases between the two germline ends. CDR3 length: 14 amino acids. The germline gives CDR1 MNHEY, CDR2 SVGAGI. The CDR3 sequence is CASSLRQENTEAFF. The CDR3 DNA reads TGTGCCAGCAGTCTTCGACAGGAGAACACTGAAGCTTTCTTT.